What follows are 24 T cell receptor beta chains derived from one specimen sequenced in a study of STAT5B mutations in CD4+ large granular lymphocyte leukemia. Produced via immunoSEQ multiplex PCR; TCRdb's table is partial and in-frame only. This table holds around 29,000 clones, 60% to 85% found once. Sequencing input: CD4+ T cells from blood buffy coats. The receptor source for this set is a human donor in good health.

The chain employs TRBV2 and TRBJ2-5; D is possibly TRBD2 (5 bases). In germline, CDR1 is SNHLY, CDR2 FYNNEI. This CDR3 contains 13 residues. Trimming left V 8 bases short and J 4 bases short, with 14 bases between. This chain's CDR3 is CASRISVGETQYF. CDR3 DNA: TGTGCCAGCCGGATTAGCGTCGGAGAGACCCAGTACTTC.

This chain uses TRBV9 with TRBJ2-2; 9 positions match TRBD1. The CDR3 is 15 residues long. Germline assignment: CDR1 SGDLS and CDR2 YYNGEE. The V gene end was trimmed by 2 bases and the J gene end by 6 bases; junction bases not matched to a gene: 5. The CDR3 bases are TGTGCCAGCAGCGTCGGGACAGGGCTCCCCGGGGAGCTGTTTTTT. Protein product: CASSVGTGLPGELFF.

The rearrangement joins TRBV7-9 to TRBJ2-3; the D gene is possibly TRBD1 (5 bases). From germline, CDR1 is SEHNR and CDR2 FQNEAQ (reference sequence). This CDR3 spans 16 amino acids. V lost 1 base and J lost 4, with 15 bases in between. CDR3 nucleotide sequence: TGTGCCAGCAGCTTAGAAGTTGGGGCCTCCGCAGATACGCAGTATTTT. Translated: CASSLEVGASADTQYF. Looking up the rest from reference TRBV7-9 and TRBJ2-3 gives the full variable domain: DTGVSQNPRHKITKRGQNVTFRCDPISEHNRLYWYRQTLGQGPEFLTYFQNEAQLEKSRLLSDRFSAERPKGSFSTLEIQRTEQGDSAMYLCASSLEVGASADTQYFGPGTRLTVL.

The chain employs TRBV5-8 and TRBJ2-6, with unresolved D. The V end was cut by 1 base, the J end by 0 bases, with 11 bases between. Germline CDR1 SGHTS, CDR2 YDEGEE. This CDR3 contains 17 residues. The CDR3: CASSLKIPGSGANVLTF. The CDR3 DNA is TGTGCCAGCAGCTTGAAGATTCCTGGCTCTGGGGCCAACGTCCTGACTTTC.

The genes are TRBV28 and TRBJ2-1; D not certain. CDR1 is MDHEN, CDR2 SYDVKM, per germline. The ends were cut back, 5 bases at V and 7 bases at J, with 12 bases in the middle. The length of the CDR3 is 13 residues. The CDR3, as DNA: TGTGCCAGCAGTCCCCACGACCGTAATGAGCAGTTCTTC. Residues: CASSPHDRNEQFF.

The chain joins TRBV29-1 to TRBJ1-2; D not certain. The V and J ends lost 8 bases and 6 bases respectively, with 16 bases between them. The CDR3 runs to 12 residues. CDR1 and CDR2 from the germline V gene are SQVTM and ANQGSEA. The chain's CDR3 is CSSRHPIDGYTF. The CDR3 DNA reads as TGCAGCTCGCGACATCCCATTGATGGCTACACCTTC.

This chain links TRBV9 with TRBJ2-1; D gene unclear. Germline assignment: CDR1 SGDLS and CDR2 YYNGEE. The CDR3 has 14 amino acids. The V end lost 0 bases, the J end lost 0 bases, and 4 bases lay between the germline ends. The CDR3 spells CASSVGSSYNEQFF. CDR3 coding DNA: TGTGCCAGCAGCGTAGGGTCCTCCTACAATGAGCAGTTCTTC.

The chain uses TRBV6-5 and TRBJ2-6; D is undetermined. The germline CDR1 and CDR2 sequences are MNHEY and SVGAGI. The V and J ends lost 2 bases and 0 bases respectively, with 8 bases between them. This CDR3 contains 16 residues. This chain's CDR3 is CASSYDGFSGANVLTF. CDR3 in DNA: TGTGCCAGCAGTTACGACGGTTTCTCTGGGGCCAACGTCCTGACTTTC.

The chain links TRBV5-1 to TRBJ2-1, with 7 nucleotides matching TRBD2. CDR1 is SGHRS and CDR2 is YFSETQ in the germline V gene. The trim removed 4 bases at V and 8 bases at J, leaving 12 bases unmatched. This CDR3 is 15 amino acids long. The CDR3 loop is CASSARLAGLDEQFF. CDR3 sequence (DNA): TGCGCCAGCAGCGCCCGACTAGCAGGGCTCGATGAGCAGTTCTTC. Based on the CDR3 plus reference TRBV5-1 and TRBJ2-1, the full variable domain is KAGVTQTPRYLIKTRGQQVTLSCSPISGHRSVSWYQQTPGQGLQFLFEYFSETQRNKGNFPGRFSGRQFSNSRSEMNVSTLELGDSALYLCASSARLAGLDEQFFGPGTRLTVL.

The chain employs TRBV5-1 and TRBJ2-1; tentative D call: TRBD2 (5 bases). The V gene lost 0 bases and the J gene lost 8 bases, with 21 bases spanning the gap. The CDR3 extends over 17 amino acids. CDR1 is SGHRS, CDR2 YFSETQ, per germline. The CDR3 sequence is CASSLAPGSATVYEQFF. In DNA, the CDR3 is TGCGCCAGCAGCTTGGCCCCGGGGAGCGCAACGGTTTATGAGCAGTTCTTC.

This clone was counted between two and nine times. The V and J genes are TRBV16 and TRBJ1-1; no firm D call. V dropped 0 bases and J dropped 8 bases, with 7 bases sitting between them. Germline V gene sequence: CDR1 KGHSY, CDR2 FQNENV. The CDR3 contains 12 residues. CDR3 sequence reads: CASSQSSIEAFF. CDR3 nucleotide sequence: TGTGCCAGCAGCCAATCCAGCATAGAAGCTTTCTTT.

As DNA, the CDR3 is TGCGCCAGCAGTGATGGCGGGAGGACCCATACGCAGTATTTT. Translated, it gives CASSDGGRTHTQYF. V gene TRBV10-1 combines with J gene TRBJ2-3; 8 bases line up with TRBD2. This CDR3 contains 14 residues. The V and J ends lost 3 bases and 7 bases, in that order; junction bases with no gene match: 6. CDR1 is WNHNN and CDR2 is SYGVQD in the germline V gene (reference sequence).

The chain couples TRBV5-4 to TRBJ2-3; 9 positions agree with TRBD2. Germline loops: CDR1 SGHNT, CDR2 YYREEE (reference sequence). The CDR3 sequence is 15 residues long. V trimming: 0 bases; J trimming: 9 bases; junction bases outside the gene matches: 8. This CDR3 reads CASSLEGGRADTQYF. CDR3 bases: TGTGCCAGCAGCTTGGAGGGCGGGAGGGCCGACACGCAGTATTTT.

The V call is TRBV5-1, the J call TRBJ2-2, with 12 positions matching TRBD1. The CDR3 is made up of 16 amino acids. J lost 2 bases, V lost 5 bases, and 4 bases had no gene match. Germline CDR1 is SGHRS and CDR2 is YFSETQ. The CDR3 is CASRSGTGGNTGELFF. For the CDR3, the DNA is TGCGCCAGCAGGTCCGGGACAGGGGGCAACACCGGGGAGCTGTTTTTT.

In its sample, this clone was seen a few times. The V call is TRBV19, the J call TRBJ1-2; D may be TRBD1 (5 bases). The V end was cut by 3 bases, the J end by 5 bases, with 16 bases between. Germline V gene sequence: CDR1 LNHDA, CDR2 SQIVND (reference sequence). This CDR3 region has 15 residues. The CDR3 spells CASSMGTGGSYGYTF. The DNA of the CDR3 is TGTGCCAGTAGTATGGGTACCGGGGGATCATATGGCTACACCTTC.

The rearrangement joins TRBV30 to TRBJ2-6; 8 bases are a match to TRBD1. Germline CDR1 reads GTSNPN; CDR2 reads SVGIG (reference sequence). This CDR3 spans 14 amino acids. Trimming at V came to 3 bases and at J to 12 bases, leaving 10 bases not matched to a gene. The CDR3 loop reads CAWSQPGQAPVLTF. The CDR3 DNA sequence: TGTGCCTGGAGCCAACCGGGACAGGCCCCCGTCCTGACTTTC.

The chain combines TRBV7-8 with TRBJ2-6; possibly TRBD2 for D (6 bases). The CDR3 is made up of 16 amino acids. Germline loops: CDR1 SGHVS, CDR2 FQNEAQ. Trimming cost V 5 bases and J 3 bases, with 14 bases left between them. The CDR3 bases are TGTGCCAGCAGCCTCCGGAGGGCCGATGGGGCCAACGTCCTGACTTTC. Translation gives CASSLRRADGANVLTF.

This clone appeared a few times. This chain connects TRBV30 to TRBJ2-6; tentatively, D is TRBD1 (6 bases). The CDR3 is made up of 14 amino acids. Trimming took 2 bases from V and 3 from J, leaving 8 bases between them. The V gene's germline CDR1 is GTSNPN and CDR2 SVGIG (reference sequence). CDR3 sequence reads: CAWSPGVGANVLTF. The CDR3 DNA follows: TGTGCCTGGAGTCCAGGGGTTGGGGCCAACGTCCTGACTTTC.

The chain has TRBV11-2 and TRBJ1-1; D unclear. Germline loops: CDR1 SGHAT, CDR2 FQNNGV. V gave up 1 base and J gave up 0 bases, with 9 bases separating them. The CDR3 is 15 amino acids. In nucleotides, the CDR3 is TGTGCCAGCAGCTTAGTTTCGGGCCTGAACACTGAAGCTTTCTTT. Its translation is CASSLVSGLNTEAFF. The full variable domain, rest sourced from reference TRBV11-2 and TRBJ1-1, is EAGVAQSPRYKIIEKRQSVAFWCNPISGHATLYWYQQILGQGPKLLIQFQNNGVVDDSQLPKDRFSAERLKGVDSTLKIQPAKLEDSAVYLCASSLVSGLNTEAFFGQGTRLTVV.

The chain couples TRBV6-1 to TRBJ2-7, with D possibly TRBD1 on 6 matching bases. The V gene lost 6 bases and the J gene lost 5 bases, with 20 bases spanning the gap. The CDR3 has 15 amino acids. CDR1 and CDR2 from the germline V gene are MNHNS and SASEGT. Here the CDR3 reads CASSLRGSIKDEQYV. CDR3 DNA sequence: TGTGCCAGCAGCTTAAGGGGGAGCATTAAGGACGAGCAGTACGTC.

This clone occurred a few times. This chain connects TRBV7-9 to TRBJ2-7; no clear D gene. CDR1 is SEHNR and CDR2 is FQNEAQ in the germline V gene (reference sequence). V was shortened by 4 bases and J by 5 bases, with 18 bases between the two germline ends. The CDR3 runs to 15 residues. The CDR3: CASSSTEASPNEQYF. The CDR3 DNA sequence: TGTGCCAGCAGCTCGACGGAAGCCTCGCCCAACGAGCAGTACTTC.

The rearrangement links TRBV7-9 to TRBJ2-7, with TRBD1 as a possible D gene (6 bases). Germline values: CDR1 SEHNR, CDR2 FQNEAQ (reference sequence). The CDR3 spans 12 residues. Trimming left V 1 base short and J 7 bases short, with 8 bases between. The CDR3 nucleotides read TGTGCCAGCAGCTTAGGGACAGTGGAGCAGTACTTC. It is translated as CASSLGTVEQYF.

The chain links TRBV19 to TRBJ2-7; no definite D call. CDR1 is LNHDA and CDR2 is SQIVND in the germline V gene (reference sequence). The CDR3 totals 13 residues. The V end lost 1 base, the J end lost 6 bases, and 10 bases lay between the germline ends. The CDR3 region has the DNA TGTGCCAGTAGTATAGGCGTCAGGACCGAGCAGTACGTC. Amino acids: CASSIGVRTEQYV.

This chain links TRBV15 with TRBJ2-3; D unclear. Germline assignment: CDR1 LNHNV and CDR2 YYDKDF (reference sequence). Deletions cut 0 bases from V and 3 bases from J, with 7 bases between. This CDR3 is 14 amino acids long. The CDR3 DNA sequence: TGTGCCACCAGCAGAGATAGGCCAACAGATACGCAGTATTTT. It codes for CATSRDRPTDTQYF.